This T cell receptor (beta chain) was observed in a study of beta chain features in type 1 diabetes. On this clone: The junction differs from germline at one of its ends, possibly a read error.

As every portion of the isolated RNA was reverse transcribed, the sequencing read expressed TCRB transcripts. Sequencing was performed with immunoSEQ multiplex PCR; in TCRdb, only in-frame clones are kept and a portion is missing. The repertoire holds hundreds of thousands of clones, with approximately 15% as singletons. Looked up from germline, CDR1 is SSHAT and CDR2 is FNYEAQ (reference sequence). The CDR3 extends over 15 amino acids. The sample was central memory CD4+ T cells from blood. The receptor was derived from a man between 25 and 39 years old in good health. The rearrangement uses TRBV7-7 and TRBJ2-1, with 9 bases matching TRBD1. CDR3 region: CASSQDRGVNNEQFF. CDR3 DNA sequence: TGTGCTAGCAGCCAAGACAGGGGGGTCAACAATGAGCAGTTCTTC.